The next 18 T cell receptor beta chains were all read from a single sample in a study of blood T cells in healthy people across ages. It was with a sample-barcoded 5' primer and a J-beta primer mix that a second PCR of about 7 to 12 cycles was run. TCRdb reprocessed the 5' RACE reads via MiXCR and lists one record per CDR3 protein. The data contain about 640,000 distinct CDR3 sequences, roughly 50% of them singletons. Sequences were obtained from blood. Source of these receptors: a man aged 55-75 years in good health.

This clonotype appeared once. J is TRBJ2-1 and V is TRBV2; D perhaps matches TRBD2 (6 bases). The CDR3 sequence is 12 residues long. The germline V gene has CDR1 SNHLY and CDR2 FYNNEI. V was clipped by 4 bases and J by 10 bases, with 11 bases between them. CDR3 in amino acids: CASSVGGREQFF. CDR3 nucleotides: TGTGCCAGCAGTGTAGGAGGGCGGGAGCAGTTCTTC.

The rearrangement uses TRBV18 and TRBJ2-3; 8 positions agree with TRBD2. Germline-derived CDR1 and CDR2 are KGHSH and LQKENI. The CDR3 is made up of 14 amino acids. V shed 3 bases and J 4 bases; nucleotides not matched to a gene: 3. In DNA form, the CDR3 reads TGTGCCAGCTCACCCCCGGGGGGGCCAGATACGCAGTATTTT. It is translated as CASSPPGGPDTQYF.

The V call is TRBV12-3 or TRBV12-4, the J call TRBJ2-3; perhaps TRBD1 as D (5 bases). Trimming took off 5 bases at V and 4 bases at J, with 7 bases between the two ends. This CDR3 region has 12 residues. The CDR3 spells CASSGASDTQYF. The DNA of the CDR3 is TGTGCCAGCAGTGGGGCCTCAGATACGCAGTATTTT.

This clonotype has just a few counts. The chain has TRBV12-3 or TRBV12-4 and TRBJ1-2; TRBD1 matches at 9 bases. The CDR3 runs to 14 residues. J lost 5 bases, V lost 6 bases, and 7 bases had no gene match. CDR3 amino acids: CASSPMTGGYGYTF. In nucleotides, the CDR3 is TGTGCCAGCAGCCCGATGACAGGGGGGTATGGCTACACCTTC.

J is TRBJ2-5 and V is TRBV11-2; 9 bases align to TRBD2. Per germline, CDR1 SGHAT and CDR2 FQNNGV. This CDR3 spans 19 amino acids. J lost 6 bases, V lost 5 bases, and 22 bases had no gene match. CDR3 DNA: TGTGCCAGCAGCCCAAAGGGGGTTAGCGGGGGCCCGGTGTCGAAGACCCAGTACTTC. Translated, it gives CASSPKGVSGGPVSKTQYF.

J is TRBJ2-1 and V is TRBV4-1; D call uncertain. CDR1 is MGHRA and CDR2 is YSYEKL in the germline V gene. The V and J ends lost 8 bases and 8 bases respectively, with 19 bases between them. The CDR3 loop spans 14 amino acids. The CDR3 reads CASEVSFASYEQFF. CDR3 nucleotide sequence: TGCGCCAGCGAGGTCTCATTCGCCTCCTATGAGCAGTTCTTC.

The CDR3 protein is CSAGTRDPYNEQFF. CDR3 nucleotides: TGCAGCGCCGGAACCAGGGACCCTTACAATGAGCAGTTCTTC. This chain links TRBV29-1 with TRBJ2-1, with D perhaps assigned TRBD1 or TRBD2 (5 bases each). Germline V gene lookup returns CDR1 SQVTM and CDR2 ANQGSEA. The CDR3 has 14 residues. V lost 7 bases to trimming and J lost 4 bases, with 17 bases between them.

The chain joins TRBV12-3 or TRBV12-4 to TRBJ2-5, with a possible D match to TRBD1 (5 bases). Near its end, the DNA agrees better with TRBJ2-7, so the J call may be wrong. This CDR3 has 18 residues. CDR3 nucleotides: TGTGCCAGCAGTTCTGGTCGGGTGGGGCAGGCAATCGACTACGAGCAGTACTTC. Encoded protein: CASSSGRVGQAIDYEQYF.

This clonotype was seen only once. The rearrangement links TRBV7-9 to TRBJ2-2; D is undetermined. Between the trimmed V and J ends, which lost 6 bases and 1 base, there was a span of 15 bases. CDR1 is SEHNR, CDR2 FQNEAQ, per germline (reference sequence). This CDR3 is 16 amino acids long. The CDR3 DNA follows: TGTGCCAGCAGACACCTGGGGAACGAGAACACCGGGGAGCTGTTTTTT. Its translation: CASRHLGNENTGELFF.

This clonotype was recorded a few times. The chain has TRBV5-5 and TRBJ2-1; TRBD1 might be the D (5 bases). CDR3 size: 15 residues. The V gene's germline CDR1 is SGHKS and CDR2 YYEKEE (reference sequence). The V and J ends lost 1 base and 4 bases respectively, with 12 bases between them. The CDR3 DNA follows: TGTGCCAGCAGCTTGCAAGGGGTGGGATACAATGAGCAGTTCTTC. Protein: CASSLQGVGYNEQFF.

The chain has TRBV6-1 and TRBJ2-5; possibly TRBD1 for D (5 bases). The CDR3 length is 14 residues. The germline V gene has CDR1 MNHNS and CDR2 SASEGT. Trimming cost V 1 base and J 5 bases, with 11 bases left between them. The CDR3 DNA reads TGTGCCAGCAGTGAAGGGTGGACACCGGAGACCCAGTACTTC. It codes for CASSEGWTPETQYF.

There are a few counts of this clonotype. The V call is TRBV29-1, the J call TRBJ2-1, with TRBD1 as a possible D gene (7 bases). Germline V gives CDR1 SQVTM, CDR2 ANQGSEA. Trimming took 4 bases from V and 3 from J, leaving 10 bases between them. This CDR3 is built from 13 residues. CDR3 nucleotide sequence: TGCAGCGTTGGTCAGGGGGGCTACAATGAGCAGTTCTTC. This gives the protein CSVGQGGYNEQFF.

Turning to this clonotype: A junction boundary mismatches the germline segment, possibly from a read error. V usage is TRBV12-3 or TRBV12-4 and J usage is TRBJ1-2, with TRBD1 matching 7 bases. CDR3 size: 13 residues. This CDR3 reads CTSTHDRDYGYTF. CDR3 bases: TGTACCAGCACTCACGACAGGGACTATGGCTACACCTTC.

In its sample, this clonotype was seen a few times. The rearrangement uses TRBV7-8 and TRBJ2-5, with 7 bases matching TRBD1. CDR1 is SGHVS, CDR2 FQNEAQ, per germline. The J segment lost 13 bases and the V segment lost 6 bases, leaving 11 bases of the junction unmatched. The CDR3 sequence is 12 residues long. As DNA, the CDR3 is TGTGCCAGCAGTCAATACAGGGGCCAGCCGTACTTC. Its translation: CASSQYRGQPYF. The entire variable domain, with the rest obtained from reference TRBV7-8 and TRBJ2-5, is as follows: GAGVSQSPRYKVAKRGQDVALRCDPISGHVSLFWYQQALGQGPEFLTYFQNEAQLDKSGLPSDRFFAERPEGSVSTLKIQRTQQEDSAVYLCASSQYRGQPYFGPGTRLLVL.

The chain couples TRBV4-1 to TRBJ2-5; 10 bases are shared with TRBD2. The germline gives CDR1 MGHRA, CDR2 YSYEKL. The CDR3 has 19 residues. The V segment lost 0 bases and the J segment 5 bases; nucleotides outside the gene matches: 15. The CDR3 coding sequence is TGCGCCAGCAGCCAAGATTTAGGGGGCCAGCGGGGGGGCAGCGAGACCCAGTACTTC. Its translation is CASSQDLGGQRGGSETQYF.

The gene calls are TRBV5-1 and TRBJ2-1, with 7 bases matching TRBD2. The J segment lost 8 bases and the V segment lost 3 bases, leaving 8 bases of the junction unmatched. The germline V gene encodes CDR1 SGHRS and CDR2 YFSETQ. The CDR3 is made up of 14 amino acids. CDR3: CASSSEAGFYEQFF. In DNA, the CDR3 is TGCGCCAGCAGCTCAGAAGCGGGGTTCTATGAGCAGTTCTTC. The whole variable domain, filled in from reference TRBV5-1 and TRBJ2-1, reads KAGVTQTPRYLIKTRGQQVTLSCSPISGHRSVSWYQQTPGQGLQFLFEYFSETQRNKGNFPGRFSGRQFSNSRSEMNVSTLELGDSALYLCASSSEAGFYEQFFGPGTRLTVL.

The CDR3 loop is CASSTRTAETQYF. CDR3 nucleotides: TGCGCCAGCAGCACCAGGACAGCAGAGACCCAGTACTTC. The rearrangement uses TRBV5-1 and TRBJ2-5; a weak D match, TRBD1 (6 bases). Trimming stripped 4 bases from V and 4 bases from J, with 11 bases between. CDR3 length equals 13 residues. CDR1 and CDR2 from the germline V gene are SGHRS and YFSETQ.

J is TRBJ2-5 and V is TRBV2; 9 bases are a match to TRBD2. Trimming took 5 bases from V and 5 from J; bases not matched to a gene: 21. Per the germline V gene, CDR1 is SNHLY and CDR2 is FYNNEI. This CDR3 comprises 19 residues. The CDR3 DNA follows: TGTGCCAGCAGTTTCACCGGGACTAGCTTGAGGGGTTCTGAGGAGACCCAGTACTTC. Translating it yields CASSFTGTSLRGSEETQYF.